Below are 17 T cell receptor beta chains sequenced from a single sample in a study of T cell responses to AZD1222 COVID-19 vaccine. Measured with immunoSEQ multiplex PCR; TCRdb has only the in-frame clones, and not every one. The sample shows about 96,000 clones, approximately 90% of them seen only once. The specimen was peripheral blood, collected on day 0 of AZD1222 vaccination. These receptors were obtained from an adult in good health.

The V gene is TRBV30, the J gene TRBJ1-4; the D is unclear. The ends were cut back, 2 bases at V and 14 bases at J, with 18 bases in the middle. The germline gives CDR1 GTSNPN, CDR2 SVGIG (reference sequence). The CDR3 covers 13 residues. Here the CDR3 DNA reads TGTGCCTGGAGTAGAGGTGCCACGCGTGGTCTGTTTTTT. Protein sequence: CAWSRGATRGLFF.

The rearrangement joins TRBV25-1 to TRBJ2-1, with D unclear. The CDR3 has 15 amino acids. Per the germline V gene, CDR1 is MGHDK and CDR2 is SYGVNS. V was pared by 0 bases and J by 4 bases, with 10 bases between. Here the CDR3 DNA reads TGTGCCAGCAGTGAATATGGAGACGGGTACAATGAGCAGTTCTTC. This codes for CASSEYGDGYNEQFF.

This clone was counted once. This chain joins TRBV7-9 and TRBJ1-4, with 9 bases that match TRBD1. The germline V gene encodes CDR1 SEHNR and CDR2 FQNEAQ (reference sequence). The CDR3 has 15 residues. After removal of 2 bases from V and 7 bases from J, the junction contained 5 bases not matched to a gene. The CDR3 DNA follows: TGTGCCAGCAGCTTATTCTTGACAGGGGGTGAAAAACTGTTTTTT. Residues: CASSLFLTGGEKLFF.

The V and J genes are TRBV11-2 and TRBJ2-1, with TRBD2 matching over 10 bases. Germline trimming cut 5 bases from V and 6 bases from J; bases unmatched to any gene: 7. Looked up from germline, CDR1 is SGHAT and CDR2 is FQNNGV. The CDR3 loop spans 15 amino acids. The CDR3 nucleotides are TGTGCCAGCAGCCTTAGCGGGAGGTTCTCCAATGAGCAGTTCTTC. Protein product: CASSLSGRFSNEQFF.

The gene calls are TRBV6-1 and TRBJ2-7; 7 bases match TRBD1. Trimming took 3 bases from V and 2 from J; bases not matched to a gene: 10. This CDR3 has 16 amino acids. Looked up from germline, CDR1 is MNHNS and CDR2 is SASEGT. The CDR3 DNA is TGTGCCAGCAGTGATAACAGGGGACGGATGCCCTACGAGCAGTACTTC. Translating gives CASSDNRGRMPYEQYF.

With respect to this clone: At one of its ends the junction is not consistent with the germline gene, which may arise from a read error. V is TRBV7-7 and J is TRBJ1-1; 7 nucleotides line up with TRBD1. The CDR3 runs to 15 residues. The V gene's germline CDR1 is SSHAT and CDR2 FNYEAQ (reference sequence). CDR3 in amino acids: CASSTWTGEHTEAFF. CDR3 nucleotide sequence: TGTGCTAGCAGCACCTGGACAGGCGAACACACTGAAGCTTTCTTT.

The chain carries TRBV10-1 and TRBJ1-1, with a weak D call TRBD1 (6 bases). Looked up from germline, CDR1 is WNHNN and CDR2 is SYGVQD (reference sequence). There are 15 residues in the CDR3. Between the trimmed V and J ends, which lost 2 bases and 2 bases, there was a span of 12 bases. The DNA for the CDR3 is TGCGCCAGCAGTGAGAAGGGGGTAGGCAACACTGAAGCTTTCTTT. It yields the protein CASSEKGVGNTEAFF.

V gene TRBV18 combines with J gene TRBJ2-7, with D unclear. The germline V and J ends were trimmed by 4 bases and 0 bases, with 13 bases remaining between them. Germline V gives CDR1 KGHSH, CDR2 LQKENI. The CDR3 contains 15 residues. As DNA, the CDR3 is TGTGCCAGCTCACAGTCTGCAGCAAGCTCCTACGAGCAGTACTTC. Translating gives CASSQSAASSYEQYF.

The CDR3 is CASSPAGTGSEQYF. DNA of the CDR3: TGTGCCAGCAGTCCAGCCGGGACAGGGTCCGAGCAGTACTTC. The chain has TRBV27 and TRBJ2-7; 9 bases map to TRBD1. Germline assignment: CDR1 MNHEY and CDR2 SMNVEV (reference sequence). V dropped 5 bases and J dropped 6; count of bases not matched to a gene: 8. There are 14 residues in the CDR3.

DNA for the CDR3: TGTGCCAGCTCACCTATGGACACAGATCAGCCCCAGCATTTT. Protein: CASSPMDTDQPQHF. The chain employs TRBV18 and TRBJ1-5, with D perhaps matching TRBD1 (5 bases). CDR1 is KGHSH, CDR2 LQKENI, per germline. This CDR3 is 14 amino acids long. V gave up 3 bases and J gave up 5 bases, with 11 bases separating them.

The CDR3 nucleotides are TGTGCCAGCAGCTTCGCAGGGGTGGAGGCCCAGTACTTC. Translated: CASSFAGVEAQYF. The V and J genes are TRBV7-2 and TRBJ2-5; D perhaps matches TRBD1 (6 bases). The CDR3 has 13 residues. Trimming stripped 3 bases from V and 9 bases from J, with 14 bases between. CDR1 is SGHTA, CDR2 FQGNSA, per germline.

This CDR3 reads CASSVVGGIYNEQFF. The CDR3 region has the DNA TGTGCCAGCAGCGTAGTAGGCGGGATCTACAATGAGCAGTTCTTC. This chain connects TRBV9 to TRBJ2-1; a possible D gene is TRBD2 (6 bases). V was shortened by 0 bases and J by 3 bases, with 10 bases between the two germline ends. The CDR3 is 15 amino acids. Germline values: CDR1 SGDLS, CDR2 YYNGEE.

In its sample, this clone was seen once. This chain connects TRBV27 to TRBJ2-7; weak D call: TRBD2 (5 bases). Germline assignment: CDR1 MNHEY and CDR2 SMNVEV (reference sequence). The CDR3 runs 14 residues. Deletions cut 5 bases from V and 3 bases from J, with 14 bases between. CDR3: CASSHWRSRYEQYF. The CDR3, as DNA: TGTGCCAGCAGTCACTGGAGGTCTCGCTACGAGCAGTACTTC.

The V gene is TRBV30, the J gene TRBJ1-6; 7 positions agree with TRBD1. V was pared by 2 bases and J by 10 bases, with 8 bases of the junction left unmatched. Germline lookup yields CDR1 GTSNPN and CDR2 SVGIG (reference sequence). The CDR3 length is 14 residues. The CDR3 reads CAWSKQGSGSPLHF. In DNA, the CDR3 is TGTGCCTGGAGTAAACAGGGGTCAGGGTCACCCCTCCACTTT.

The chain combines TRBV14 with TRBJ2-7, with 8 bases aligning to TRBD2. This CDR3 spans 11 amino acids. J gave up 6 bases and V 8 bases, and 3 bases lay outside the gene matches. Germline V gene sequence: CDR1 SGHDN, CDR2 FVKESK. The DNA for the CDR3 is TGTGCCAGCGGGACTAGACGCGAGCAGTACTTC. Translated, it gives CASGTRREQYF.

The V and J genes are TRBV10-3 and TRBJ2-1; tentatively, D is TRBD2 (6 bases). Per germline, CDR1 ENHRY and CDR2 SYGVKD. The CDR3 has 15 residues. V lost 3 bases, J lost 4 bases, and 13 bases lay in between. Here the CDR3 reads CAISDLGGTYNEQFF. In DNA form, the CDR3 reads TGTGCCATCAGTGACCTCGGCGGGACTTACAATGAGCAGTTCTTC.

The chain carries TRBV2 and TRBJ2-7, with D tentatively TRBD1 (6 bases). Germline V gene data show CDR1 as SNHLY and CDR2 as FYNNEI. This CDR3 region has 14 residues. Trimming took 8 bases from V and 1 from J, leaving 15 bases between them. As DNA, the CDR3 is TGTGCCAGCCTCACCCCGGGACAATCCTACGAGCAGTACTTC. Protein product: CASLTPGQSYEQYF.